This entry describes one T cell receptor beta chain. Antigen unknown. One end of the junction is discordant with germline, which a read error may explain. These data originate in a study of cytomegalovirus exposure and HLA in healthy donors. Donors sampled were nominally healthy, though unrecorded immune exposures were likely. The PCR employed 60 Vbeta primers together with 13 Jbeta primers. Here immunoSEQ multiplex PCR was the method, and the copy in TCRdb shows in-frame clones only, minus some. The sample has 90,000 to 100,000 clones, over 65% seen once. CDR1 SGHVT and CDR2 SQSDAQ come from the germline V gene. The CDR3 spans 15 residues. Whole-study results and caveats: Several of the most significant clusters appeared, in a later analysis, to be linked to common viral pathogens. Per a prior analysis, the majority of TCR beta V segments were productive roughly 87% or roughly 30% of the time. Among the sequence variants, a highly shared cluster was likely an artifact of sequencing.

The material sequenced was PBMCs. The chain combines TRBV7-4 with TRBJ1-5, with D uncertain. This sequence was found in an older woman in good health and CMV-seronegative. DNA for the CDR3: TGTGCCAGCAGCTTAGGACTGGTTAGCGATCAGCCCCAGCATTTT. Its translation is CASSLGLVSDQPQHF.